Shown below are 5 T cell receptor beta chains from a single sample sequenced in a study of naive and memory T cell subsets. A UMI-containing oligonucleotide was joined by 3' ligation to the TCR cDNA template. The SP2 primer and nested alpha and beta constant region primers amplified ligated cDNA in four rounds. TCRdb passed the 5' RACE reads through MiXCR, listing each CDR3 protein once. The data contain tens of thousands of distinct CDR3 sequences, 7% to 8.5% of them singletons. These receptors were taken from a male donor in good health.

This clonotype has at least ten counts. The V and J genes are TRBV7-2 and TRBJ2-5; either TRBD1 or TRBD2 may fit D (5 bases each). Per the germline V gene, CDR1 is SGHTA and CDR2 is FQGNSA. CDR3 length equals 15 residues. Trimming left V 4 bases short and J 2 bases short, with 14 bases between. The CDR3 DNA reads TGTGCCAGCAGCTATCCCGGTGGGGGACAAGAGACCCAGTACTTC. Residues: CASSYPGGGQETQYF.

About this clonotype: A read error is possible here, since a much larger clone lies one base away. The chain employs TRBV5-1 and TRBJ2-3, with 8 bases fitting TRBD2. V shed 1 base and J 2 bases; nucleotides not matched to a gene: 6. CDR1 and CDR2 from the germline V gene are SGHRS and YFSETQ. This CDR3 is built from 16 residues. CDR3 amino acids: CASSLTSGTNTDTQYF. CDR3 nucleotides: TGCGCCAGCAGCTTGACTAGCGGCACTAACACAGATACGCAGTATTTT. The full variable domain, in which reference TRBV5-1 and TRBJ2-3 provide the parts outside the CDR3, is KAGVTQTPRYLIKTRGQQVTLSCSPISGHRSVSWYQQTPGQGLQFLFEYFSETQRNKGNFPGRFSGRQFSNSRSEMNVSTLELGDSALYLCASSLTSGTNTDTQYFGPGTRLTVL.

At least ten counts were recorded for this clonotype. This sequence joins TRBV19 and TRBJ1-5, with TRBD1 identical over 7 bases. The CDR3 has 17 residues. Germline assignment: CDR1 LNHDA and CDR2 SQIVND (reference sequence). Trimming removed 0 bases from V and 6 bases from J; junction bases left unmatched: 11. The CDR3 nucleotides read TGTGCCAGTAGTATAGATCGGGGCAGGGGGAAGGTTCAGCCCCAGCATTTT. It translates to CASSIDRGRGKVQPQHF.

The chain couples TRBV20-1 to TRBJ2-7; D is ambiguous. V lost 1 base and J 0 bases, leaving 10 bases between the germline ends. Germline V gene sequence: CDR1 DFQATT, CDR2 SNEGSKA (reference sequence). The CDR3 runs 14 residues. The CDR3 region is CSARVPGSSYEQYF. The CDR3 region has the DNA TGCAGTGCTAGAGTTCCAGGAAGCTCCTACGAGCAGTACTTC.

This clonotype has only a few counts. The rearrangement joins TRBV6-1 to TRBJ1-1; possibly TRBD1 for D (5 bases). V was pared by 4 bases and J by 1 base, with 7 bases between. The CDR3 is 13 amino acids. CDR1 MNHNS and CDR2 SASEGT come from the germline V gene. CDR3 DNA sequence: TGTGCCAGCAGTGCTCAGGGGAACACTGAAGCTTTCTTT. Amino acid sequence: CASSAQGNTEAFF.